This note documents a single T cell receptor (beta chain) sequence. The sample is drawn from a study of blood T cell repertoires in COVID-19. The overall study: Acute-phase and convalescent COVID-19 samples originated in the United States, Italy and Spain.

The length of the CDR3 is 15 residues. Trimming cost V 1 base and J 5 bases, with 12 bases left between them. Germline V gene data show CDR1 as LGHNA and CDR2 as YSLEER. Per the study methods: Nucleated cell counts were estimated from reference gene primer amplification. Libraries were prepared by immunoSEQ multiplex PCR; TCRdb keeps only in-frame clonotypes and omits some of them. Clonal size and the V and J genes are those of that table, whereas D and trimming came from the DNA. The data contain roughly 100,000 clones, approximately 82% of them seen just once; the ten biggest clones take up around 9.8%.

The sequenced material came from peripheral blood. The TCR was taken from a man aged 55 to 70 with active or convalescent COVID-19. This sequence joins TRBV4-3 and TRBJ2-1; D ambiguous. CDR3 protein: CASSQAETLNNEQFF. CDR3 DNA sequence: TGCGCCAGCAGCCAAGCGGAGACTCTAAACAATGAGCAGTTCTTC.